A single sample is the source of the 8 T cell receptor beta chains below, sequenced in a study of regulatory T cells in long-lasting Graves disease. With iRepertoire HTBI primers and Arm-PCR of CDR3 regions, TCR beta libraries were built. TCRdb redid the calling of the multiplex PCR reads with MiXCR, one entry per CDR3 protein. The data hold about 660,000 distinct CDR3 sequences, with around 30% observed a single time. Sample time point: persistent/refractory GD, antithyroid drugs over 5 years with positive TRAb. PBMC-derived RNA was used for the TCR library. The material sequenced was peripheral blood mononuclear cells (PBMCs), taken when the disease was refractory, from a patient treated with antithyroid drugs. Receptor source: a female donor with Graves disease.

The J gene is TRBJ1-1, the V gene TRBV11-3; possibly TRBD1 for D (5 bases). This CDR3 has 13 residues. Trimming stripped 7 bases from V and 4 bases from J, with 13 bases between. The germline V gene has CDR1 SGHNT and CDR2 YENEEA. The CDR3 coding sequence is TGTGCCAGCAAAGAACAGGTACTCACTGAAGCTTTCTTT. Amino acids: CASKEQVLTEAFF.

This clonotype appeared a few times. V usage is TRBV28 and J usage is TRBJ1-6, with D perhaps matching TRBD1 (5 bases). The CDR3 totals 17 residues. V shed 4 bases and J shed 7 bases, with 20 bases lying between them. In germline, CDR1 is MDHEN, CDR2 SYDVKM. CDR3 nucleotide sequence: TGTGCCAGCAGTTCGGAAACAGGCGTCCGCGGGAATTCACCCCTCCACTTT. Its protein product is CASSSETGVRGNSPLHF.

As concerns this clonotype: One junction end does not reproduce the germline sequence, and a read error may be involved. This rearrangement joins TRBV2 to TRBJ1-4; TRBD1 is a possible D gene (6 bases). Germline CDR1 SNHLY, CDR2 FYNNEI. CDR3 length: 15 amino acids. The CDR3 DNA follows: TGTGCCAGCAGTGCCTACAGGGTGACTAATGAAAGACTGTTTTTT. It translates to CASSAYRVTNERLFF.

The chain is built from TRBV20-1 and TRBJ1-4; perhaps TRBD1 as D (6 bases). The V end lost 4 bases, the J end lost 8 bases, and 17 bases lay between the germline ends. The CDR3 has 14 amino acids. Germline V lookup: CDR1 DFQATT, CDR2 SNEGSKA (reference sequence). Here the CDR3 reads CSAIQGLSGEKLFF. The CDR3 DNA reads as TGCAGTGCTATACAGGGCTTATCCGGCGAAAAACTGTTTTTT.

The CDR3 loop reads CASSLWKGGENGYTF. The CDR3 DNA sequence: TGTGCCAGCAGCTTATGGAAGGGGGGAGAAAATGGCTACACCTTC. This sequence joins TRBV7-9 and TRBJ1-2, with D perhaps TRBD1 (6 bases). Trimming took off 2 bases at V and 6 bases at J, with 16 bases between the two ends. From germline, CDR1 is SEHNR and CDR2 FQNEAQ (reference sequence). The CDR3 has 15 residues.

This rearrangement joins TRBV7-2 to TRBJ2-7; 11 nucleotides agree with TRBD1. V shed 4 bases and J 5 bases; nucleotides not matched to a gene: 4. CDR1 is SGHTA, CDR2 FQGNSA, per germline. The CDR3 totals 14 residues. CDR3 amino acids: CASSWTGGGNEQYF. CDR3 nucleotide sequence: TGTGCCAGCAGCTGGACAGGGGGCGGGAACGAGCAGTACTTC.

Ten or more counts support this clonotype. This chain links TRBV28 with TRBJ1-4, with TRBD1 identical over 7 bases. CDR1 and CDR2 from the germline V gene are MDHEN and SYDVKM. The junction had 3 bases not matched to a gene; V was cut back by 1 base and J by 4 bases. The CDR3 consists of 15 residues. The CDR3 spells CASSLYGTVNEKLFF. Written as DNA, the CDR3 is TGTGCCAGCAGTTTATATGGGACAGTTAATGAAAAACTGTTTTTT. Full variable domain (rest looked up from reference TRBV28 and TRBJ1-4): DVKVTQSSRYLVKRTGEKVFLECVQDMDHENMFWYRQDPGLGLRLIYFSYDVKMKEKGDIPEGYSVSREKKERFSLILESASTNQTSMYLCASSLYGTVNEKLFFGSGTQLSVL.

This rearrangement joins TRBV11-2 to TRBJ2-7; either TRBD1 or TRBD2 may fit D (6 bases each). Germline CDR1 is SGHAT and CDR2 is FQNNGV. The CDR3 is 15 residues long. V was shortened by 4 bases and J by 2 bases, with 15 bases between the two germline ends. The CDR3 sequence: CASSWGAGTPYEQYF. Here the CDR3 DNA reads TGTGCCAGCAGCTGGGGGGCAGGGACCCCCTACGAGCAGTACTTC.